This T cell receptor (beta chain) was sequenced during a study of blood T cell repertoires in COVID-19 (dated by TCRdb to 2020 to 2021). Some background on the complete study: Collaborator samples came from the United States, Italy and Spain and covered acute and convalescent phases of COVID-19. The prospective study material was composed of cDNA or gDNA derived from T cells, B-cell-depleted T cells, or PBMCs. Deeply sampled blood TCRbeta repertoires from subjects exposed to, actively infected with, or recovered from COVID-19 were included in the dataset. A freely available public database, intended as a resource for researchers studying the immune response to SARS-CoV-2, is where the repertoires were released. The samples were drawn from the first 160 participants of the ongoing ImmuneRACE study and from under 1,500 subjects provided by 6 global collaborators. A de-identified subject ID, COVID-19 status, age in years and sex were almost always included in the sample metadata. Where available, HLA class I and class II types were obtained from metadata supplied by the sample provider rather than from assay-based typing. Findings and caveats that apply to the study as a whole: How much clinical and demographic metadata was included differed by source and by participant, and the metadata was provided uncurated.

From the germline V gene, CDR1 is SGHVS and CDR2 is FQNEAQ. From V the trimming removes 6 bases and from J it removes 4 bases, while the gene matches leave 10 bases of the junction unaccounted for. The cysteine opens and the phenylalanine closes a CDR3 of 16 amino acids. The only DNA kept is the CDR3, 48 bases in frame from the first base. Comment on this clone: Its antigen remains undetermined. It has no much larger one-base neighbor in the sample; base qualities were not kept.

Each collaborating institution followed its own protocols to collect whole blood in K2EDTA tubes. For TCRbeta analysis, collaborator samples were shipped as frozen whole blood, as isolated PBMCs, or as DNA extracted from either sample type. The immunoSEQ Assay, a bias-controlled multiplex PCR, was used to amplify TCRbeta CDR3 regions from genomic DNA. The authors processed their data as follows. The number of nucleated cells in each sample was estimated by amplification of reference gene primers within the assay. Sequence reads were collapsed and filtered to measure the absolute abundance of every unique TCRbeta CDR3 rearrangement. For each sample, productive Simpson clonality was calculated by taking the square root of Simpson's diversity index across productive rearrangements. Imported from immuneACCESS, the table was reduced by TCRdb to in-frame sequences with V and J called. These copies leave out some clones; in studies compared against another copy, an unresolved V gene accounts for under half, and the cause of the remainder is not known. V, J and clone size derive from that table, while D and trimming were established from the DNA sequence. The sample contains over 40,000 clones, about nine tenths of them found a single time. The ten largest make up around 12% of the sample.

This chain joins TRBV7-8 to TRBJ2-1; a stretch of 9 junction bases matches TRBD2. Sequenced: peripheral blood. The sequence came from a human donor in a cohort sampled during active COVID-19. The CDR3 reads CASSFLGLAPYNEQFF. The DNA sequence reads TGTGCCAGCAGTTTCCTCGGACTAGCGCCATACAATGAGCAGTTCTTC.